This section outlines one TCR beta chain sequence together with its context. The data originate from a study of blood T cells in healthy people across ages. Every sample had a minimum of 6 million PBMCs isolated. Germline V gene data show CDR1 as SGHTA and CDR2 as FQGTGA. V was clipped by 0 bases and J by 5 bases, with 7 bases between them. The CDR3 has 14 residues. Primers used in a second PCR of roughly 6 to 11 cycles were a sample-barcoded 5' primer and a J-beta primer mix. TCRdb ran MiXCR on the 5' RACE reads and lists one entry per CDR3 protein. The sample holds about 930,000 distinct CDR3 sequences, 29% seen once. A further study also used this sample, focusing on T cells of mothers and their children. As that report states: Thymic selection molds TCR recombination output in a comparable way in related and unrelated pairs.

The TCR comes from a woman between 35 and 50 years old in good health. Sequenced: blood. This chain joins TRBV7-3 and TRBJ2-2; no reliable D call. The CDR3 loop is CASSLTAGTGELFF. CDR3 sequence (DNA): TGTGCCAGCAGCTTAACGGCAGGTACCGGGGAGCTGTTTTTT.